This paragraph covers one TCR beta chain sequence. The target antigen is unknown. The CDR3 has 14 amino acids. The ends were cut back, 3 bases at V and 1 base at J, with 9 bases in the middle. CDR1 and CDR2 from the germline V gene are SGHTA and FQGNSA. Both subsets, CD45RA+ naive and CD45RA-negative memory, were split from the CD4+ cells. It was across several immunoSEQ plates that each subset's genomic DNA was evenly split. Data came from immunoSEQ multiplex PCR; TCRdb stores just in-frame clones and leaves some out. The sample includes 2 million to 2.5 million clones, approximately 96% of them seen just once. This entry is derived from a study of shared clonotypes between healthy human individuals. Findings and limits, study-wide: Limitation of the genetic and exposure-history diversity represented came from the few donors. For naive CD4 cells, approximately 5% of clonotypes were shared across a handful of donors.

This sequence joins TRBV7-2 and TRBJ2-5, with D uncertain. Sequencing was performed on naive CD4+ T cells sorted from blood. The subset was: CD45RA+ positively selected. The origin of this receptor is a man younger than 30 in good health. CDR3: CASSFKWGQETQYF. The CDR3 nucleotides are TGTGCCAGCAGCTTCAAGTGGGGCCAAGAGACCCAGTACTTC. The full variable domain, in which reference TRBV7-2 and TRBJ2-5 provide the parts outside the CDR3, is GAGVSQSPSNKVTEKGKDVELRCDPISGHTALYWYRQSLGQGLEFLIYFQGNSAPDKSGLPSDRFSAERTGGSVSTLTIQRTQQEDSAVYLCASSFKWGQETQYFGPGTRLLVL.